Reported below is one TCR beta chain. Germline lookup yields CDR1 LNHDA and CDR2 SQIVND (reference sequence). CDR3 size: 14 residues. J lost 4 bases, V lost 6 bases, and 9 bases had no gene match. Random hexamers were used to reverse transcribe the RNA input (about 0.5 to 1 ug). One entry per CDR3 protein results from TCRdb running MiXCR on the immunoSEQ multiplex PCR reads. The sample shows about 190,000 distinct CDR3 sequences, around 95% of them seen only once. This sample was taken from a study of CD8 T cells in Susac syndrome. The sequencing sample was made of CD4+ T cells from PBMCs. The chain combines TRBV19 with TRBJ2-7; 7 bases are shared with TRBD2. The receptor was isolated from a human donor with Susac syndrome. CDR3 amino acids: CASRAGKGGYEQYF. The CDR3 nucleotides are TGTGCCAGTAGAGCCGGGAAGGGAGGGTACGAGCAGTACTTC.